The TCR beta chain under discussion was sequenced for a study of Graves' ophthalmopathy and Graves' hyperthyroidism. Uncontrolled infections, other autoimmune diseases, pregnancy or lactation barred patients from enrollment. As the template, RNA transcripts were used to amplify TCR beta CDR3 regions. HTBI-primed RT-PCR formed the first round, and a multiplex PCR formed the second. One entry per CDR3 protein, called by TCRdb with MiXCR from the multiplex PCR reads. The sample carries 150,000 or so distinct CDR3 sequences, less than 45% recorded once. Study outcomes and limitations: Most thyroid clonotypes with frequency above 0.001 were detected in blood too.

This clonotype was seen many times. Its cognate antigen is unknown. Germline lookup yields CDR1 SQVTM and CDR2 ANQGSEA. V lost 6 bases and J lost 3; bases outside the gene matches: 7. The CDR3 totals 13 residues. The genes are TRBV29-1 and TRBJ2-7, with 8 bases lining up with TRBD1. Sequenced sample: peripheral blood. This TCR derives from a woman in her forties with Graves' ophthalmopathy. CDR3 in amino acids: CSVRTGSYYEQYF. The CDR3 DNA follows: TGCAGCGTCAGGACAGGGAGCTACTACGAGCAGTACTTC.